The clone carrying this T cell receptor beta chain showed up just a few times. Its antigen is still unknown. The sample comes from a study of T cells in Graves' hyperthyroidism and ophthalmopathy. Turning to the study itself: Peripheral blood collection took place at initial diagnosis, before any treatment. Overall study findings and caveats: Within blood appeared most thyroid clonotypes that had expanded above 0.001.

Amplification yielded TCR beta CDR3 regions, with RNA transcripts as the source. Researchers ran a first-round RT-PCR on the TCR CDR3 using the HTBI primer set. One entry per CDR3 protein, called by TCRdb with MiXCR from the multiplex PCR reads. Of approximately 600,000 distinct CDR3 sequences listed, roughly 14% are singletons. The junction had 9 bases not matched to a gene; V was cut back by 4 bases and J by 6 bases. The CDR3 extends over 15 amino acids. Germline V gives CDR1 MGHRA, CDR2 YSYEKL. This TCR derives from a woman between 40 and 55 years old with Graves' ophthalmopathy. V and J are TRBV4-1 and TRBJ2-7, with TRBD2 matching over 10 bases. Source material: blood. The CDR3 DNA sequence: TGCGCCAGCAGCCCGCCGGGGCTAGCGGGAGTCGAGCAGTACTTC. This sequence encodes CASSPPGLAGVEQYF.